A single sample is the source of the 27 T cell receptor beta chains below, sequenced in a study of TIL therapy for anti-PD-1-resistant metastatic lung cancer. Time point: pre-treatment sample, taken before nivolumab and TIL therapy. The tumor samples were excised metastases, mostly pleural nodules or supraclavicular lymph nodes. Sequencing used immunoSEQ v3. Repertoires were generated with immunoSEQ multiplex PCR, while TCRdb's copy carries only in-frame clones and drops some. The data show approximately 87,000 clones, 50% to 70% seen once. The material was tumor tissue, obtained at baseline. The receptors derive from a person between 30 and 80 years old with non-small cell lung cancer.

The V call is TRBV10-3, the J call TRBJ2-5, with 10 bases identical to TRBD1. Germline CDR1 and CDR2: ENHRY and SYGVKD. This CDR3 has 14 amino acids. V shed 3 bases and J 4 bases; nucleotides not matched to a gene: 2. The CDR3 reads CAISEGTGVETQYF. The CDR3 nucleotides are TGTGCCATCAGTGAAGGGACAGGGGTAGAGACCCAGTACTTC.

This clone was picked up a small number of times. The CDR3 DNA follows: TGCGCCAGCAGCTTAGAGTCGGTTGTGGAGACCCAGTACTTC. Translating gives CASSLESVVETQYF. This chain connects TRBV5-1 to TRBJ2-5, with D hard to call. The V and J ends lost 2 bases and 5 bases respectively, with 13 bases between them. The CDR3 totals 14 residues. Per germline, CDR1 SGHRS and CDR2 YFSETQ.

The chain links TRBV3-1 (or the pseudogene TRBV3-2) to TRBJ2-6; no reliable D call. CDR3 length: 16 residues. Trimming left V 0 bases short and J 2 bases short, with 8 bases between. Germline-derived CDR1 and CDR2 are LGHDT and YNNKEL (reference sequence). CDR3 DNA sequence: TGTGCCAGCAGCCAAGACCCGGGCACTGGGGCCAACGTCCTGACTTTC. Protein sequence: CASSQDPGTGANVLTF.

The chain recombines TRBV29-1 with TRBJ2-7, with D hard to call. Trimming stripped 4 bases from V and 0 bases from J, with 13 bases between. The CDR3 loop spans 14 amino acids. Germline V gene sequence: CDR1 SQVTM, CDR2 ANQGSEA. CDR3 sequence: CSVAGRTSSYEQYF. In DNA form, the CDR3 reads TGCAGCGTTGCCGGACGCACGAGCTCCTACGAGCAGTACTTC.

In this sample, this clone turned up a few times. This chain joins TRBV30 and TRBJ1-5, with a possible D match to TRBD1 (5 bases). The CDR3 has 13 amino acids. Trimming took 4 bases from V and 1 from J, leaving 8 bases between them. Per the germline V gene, CDR1 is GTSNPN and CDR2 is SVGIG (reference sequence). The CDR3 DNA follows: TGTGCCTGGACCCAGGGAAGCAATCAGCCCCAGCATTTT. Amino acids: CAWTQGSNQPQHF. Complete variable domain (other parts from reference TRBV30 and TRBJ1-5): SQTIHQWPATLVQPVGSPLSLECTVEGTSNPNLYWYRQAAGRGLQLLFYSVGIGQISSEVPQNLSASRPQDRQFILSSKKLLLSDSGFYLCAWTQGSNQPQHFGDGTRLSIL.

In DNA form, the CDR3 reads TGTGCCCCGCTATTCGGGAGGAATTCACCCCTCCACTTT. It codes for CAPLFGRNSPLHF. The chain couples TRBV21-1 to TRBJ1-6. TRBV21-1 is flagged as a pseudogene. This CDR3 region has 13 residues.

The chain has TRBV9 and TRBJ1-6; tentative D call: TRBD1 (5 bases). The CDR3 has 14 amino acids. CDR1 is SGDLS, CDR2 YYNGEE, per germline. The germline V and J ends were trimmed by 4 bases and 11 bases, with 16 bases remaining between them. Here the CDR3 reads CASSQPGGGAPLHF. CDR3 DNA: TGTGCCAGCAGCCAGCCGGGGGGTGGGGCACCCCTCCACTTT.

This chain links TRBV7-8 with TRBJ2-2, with a weak D call TRBD2 (5 bases). Germline CDR1 is SGHVS and CDR2 is FQNEAQ. Between the trimmed V and J ends, which lost 2 bases and 2 bases, there was a span of 9 bases. CDR3 length equals 15 residues. In DNA form, the CDR3 reads TGTGCCAGCAGCTTAAGACTACCCAACACCGGGGAGCTGTTTTTT. Translated, it gives CASSLRLPNTGELFF.

This clone has only a few counts. V usage is TRBV7-7 and J usage is TRBJ1-4, with a possible D match to TRBD1 (5 bases). V was clipped by 2 bases and J by 8 bases, with 9 bases between them. CDR3 size: 13 residues. In germline, CDR1 is SSHAT, CDR2 FNYEAQ (reference sequence). The CDR3 here is CASSLNWGEKLFF. The CDR3 bases are TGTGCCAGCAGCTTAAACTGGGGCGAAAAACTGTTTTTT.

In its sample, this clone was seen a few times. The chain links TRBV27 to TRBJ2-1; D ambiguous. Germline lookup yields CDR1 MNHEY and CDR2 SMNVEV (reference sequence). The CDR3 extends over 11 amino acids. V shed 6 bases and J shed 4 bases, with 4 bases lying between them. CDR3 loop: CASREYNEQFF. CDR3 sequence (DNA): TGTGCCAGCAGGGAATACAATGAGCAGTTCTTC.

A few counts support this clone. The chain recombines TRBV5-1 with TRBJ2-7; 7 nucleotides align to TRBD1. The V gene's germline CDR1 is SGHRS and CDR2 YFSETQ. The CDR3 runs 13 residues. The chain's CDR3 is CERRKLQGYEQYF. CDR3 DNA: TGCGAACGTAGAAAACTACAGGGGTACGAGCAGTACTTC.

The chain employs TRBV30 and TRBJ2-7, with TRBD1 matching 7 bases. Germline loops: CDR1 GTSNPN, CDR2 SVGIG (reference sequence). This CDR3 contains 11 residues. V dropped 5 bases and J dropped 5; count of bases not matched to a gene: 3. This chain's CDR3 is CAWEQGNEQYF. The CDR3 coding sequence is TGTGCCTGGGAACAGGGGAACGAGCAGTACTTC. The variable domain in full, with the rest retrieved from reference TRBV30 and TRBJ2-7, is SQTIHQWPATLVQPVGSPLSLECTVEGTSNPNLYWYRQAAGRGLQLLFYSVGIGQISSEVPQNLSASRPQDRQFILSSKKLLLSDSGFYLCAWEQGNEQYFGPGTRLTVT.

This clone was seen a single time. V gene TRBV19 combines with J gene TRBJ2-1; no clear D gene. The CDR3 spans 12 residues. Trimming removed 3 bases at V and 8 bases at J, with 8 bases between. Germline CDR1 is LNHDA and CDR2 is SQIVND (reference sequence). The CDR3 DNA follows: TGTGCCAGTAGTATCCGACGGGATGAGCAGTTCTTC. Encoded protein: CASSIRRDEQFF. The variable domain in full, with the rest retrieved from reference TRBV19 and TRBJ2-1, is DGGITQSPKYLFRKEGQNVTLSCEQNLNHDAMYWYRQDPGQGLRLIYYSQIVNDFQKGDIAEGYSVSREKKESFPLTVTSAQKNPTAFYLCASSIRRDEQFFGPGTRLTVL.

The chain is built from TRBV6-5 and TRBJ2-1, with D perhaps TRBD2 (6 bases). V was trimmed by 6 bases and J by 3 bases, leaving 15 bases between them. Germline CDR1 reads MNHEY; CDR2 reads SVGAGI. This CDR3 has 15 residues. For the CDR3, the DNA is TGTGCCAGCAGCCCGACAAACGGGGGCTACAATGAGCAGTTCTTC. It specifies CASSPTNGGYNEQFF.

The CDR3 protein is CASSRDTLNTEAFF. The CDR3 bases are TGTGCCAGCAGCCGGGACACCTTGAACACTGAAGCTTTCTTT. The genes are TRBV7-2 and TRBJ1-1, with D maybe TRBD1 (6 bases). This CDR3 has 14 residues. V gave up 5 bases and J gave up 0 bases, with 10 bases separating them. The germline CDR1 and CDR2 sequences are SGHTA and FQGNSA.

The chain combines TRBV29-1 with TRBJ2-1; the D gene is possibly TRBD1 (5 bases). Germline CDR1 reads SQVTM; CDR2 reads ANQGSEA. V shed 6 bases and J shed 0 bases, with 18 bases lying between them. CDR3 length equals 16 residues. The CDR3 coding sequence is TGCAGCGTGAGGTTAAAAGACAGTAGCTCCTACAATGAGCAGTTCTTC. Protein: CSVRLKDSSSYNEQFF.

This chain links TRBV5-6 with TRBJ2-3; TRBD1 might be the D (6 bases). The CDR3 length is 16 residues. The germline V and J ends were trimmed by 0 bases and 2 bases, with 13 bases remaining between them. Germline CDR1 and CDR2: SGHDT and YYEEEE. CDR3 DNA sequence: TGTGCCAGCAGCTTGGCCGGCGAGGGGGACACAGATACGCAGTATTTT. Its protein product is CASSLAGEGDTDTQYF. The entire variable domain, with the rest obtained from reference TRBV5-6 and TRBJ2-3, is as follows: DAGVTQSPTHLIKTRGQQVTLRCSPKSGHDTVSWYQQALGQGPQFIFQYYEEEERQRGNFPDRFSGHQFPNYSSELNVNALLLGDSALYLCASSLAGEGDTDTQYFGPGTRLTVL.

The chain couples TRBV5-1 to TRBJ2-5; D unresolved. CDR1 is SGHRS and CDR2 is YFSETQ in the germline V gene. The V and J ends lost 2 bases and 2 bases respectively, with 7 bases between them. The CDR3 is 13 residues long. CDR3 sequence reads: CASSLTPQETQYF. As DNA, the CDR3 is TGCGCCAGCAGCTTAACGCCTCAAGAGACCCAGTACTTC. Complete variable domain (other parts from reference TRBV5-1 and TRBJ2-5): KAGVTQTPRYLIKTRGQQVTLSCSPISGHRSVSWYQQTPGQGLQFLFEYFSETQRNKGNFPGRFSGRQFSNSRSEMNVSTLELGDSALYLCASSLTPQETQYFGPGTRLLVL.

This chain joins TRBV19 and TRBJ2-7; no reliable D call. The V gene's germline CDR1 is LNHDA and CDR2 SQIVND (reference sequence). Trimming removed 5 bases at V and 0 bases at J, with 11 bases between. The CDR3 is 14 residues long. CDR3 DNA sequence: TGTGCCAGTAGTCCAACACCCAGCTCCTACGAGCAGTACTTC. Its protein product is CASSPTPSSYEQYF.

The chain has TRBV28 and TRBJ1-2; 8 bases match TRBD1. Germline V gene lookup returns CDR1 MDHEN and CDR2 SYDVKM. The CDR3 length is 17 residues. V shed 5 bases and J 2 bases; nucleotides not matched to a gene: 13. DNA of the CDR3: TGTGCCAGCAGTGCCCCCGGGACAGGCCTTCTGAACTATGGCTACACCTTC. It translates to CASSAPGTGLLNYGYTF.

V is TRBV30 and J is TRBJ2-5; D unresolved. The V gene lost 0 bases and the J gene lost 5 bases, with 7 bases spanning the gap. Germline lookup yields CDR1 GTSNPN and CDR2 SVGIG (reference sequence). The CDR3 runs to 12 residues. The CDR3 DNA reads TGTGCCTGGAGTGTTCTGGTTGAGACCCAGTACTTC. Amino acids: CAWSVLVETQYF.

Only a few counts were recorded for this clone. CDR3 amino acids: CASSLGQVNTEAFF. The CDR3 DNA sequence: TGTGCCAGCAGCCTTGGACAGGTGAACACTGAAGCTTTCTTT. The V and J genes are TRBV3-1 (or the pseudogene TRBV3-2) and TRBJ1-1; 7 nucleotides align to TRBD1. V dropped 4 bases and J dropped 0; count of bases not matched to a gene: 2. Germline CDR1 and CDR2: LGHDT and YNNKEL (reference sequence). The CDR3 extends over 14 amino acids.

In its sample, this clone was seen a few times. The chain employs TRBV4-2 and TRBJ2-3, with 12 nucleotides matching TRBD2. This CDR3 spans 17 amino acids. Germline CDR1 and CDR2: LGHNA and YNFKEQ. With 1 base clipped from V and 4 bases from J, the junction kept 6 bases outside the gene matches. CDR3 in DNA: TGTGCCAGCAGCCAAGTCCTAGCGGGGGGGCCCGCAGATACGCAGTATTTT. Translation: CASSQVLAGGPADTQYF.

This chain links TRBV5-1 with TRBJ2-7; 9 bases line up with TRBD1. This CDR3 comprises 13 residues. Germline V lookup: CDR1 SGHRS, CDR2 YFSETQ. V shed 4 bases and J 5 bases; nucleotides not matched to a gene: 4. Written as DNA, the CDR3 is TGCGCCAGCAGCCCAGGGACAGGGAACGAGCAGTACTTC. Translation: CASSPGTGNEQYF.

This clone was seen only once. This chain links TRBV28 with TRBJ2-5; D remains ambiguous. Between the trimmed V and J ends, which lost 5 bases and 1 base, there was a span of 14 bases. CDR1 is MDHEN and CDR2 is SYDVKM in the germline V gene. The CDR3 length is 15 residues. DNA for the CDR3: TGTGCCAGCAGTGTTAACCCGGGCCCCCAAGAGACCCAGTACTTC. It encodes CASSVNPGPQETQYF.

The gene calls are TRBV3-1 (or the pseudogene TRBV3-2) and TRBJ2-7; 7 bases map to TRBD1. J was trimmed by 2 bases and V by 6 bases; bases with no gene match: 7. The germline CDR1 and CDR2 sequences are LGHDT and YNNKEL (reference sequence). The CDR3 extends over 14 amino acids. The CDR3 bases are TGTGCCAGCAGGGGCCCCGGGACAGCCTACGAGCAGTACTTC. This translates into CASRGPGTAYEQYF.

The chain links TRBV30 to TRBJ2-1; tentatively, D is TRBD1 (6 bases). Germline values: CDR1 GTSNPN, CDR2 SVGIG (reference sequence). The CDR3 consists of 14 residues. V shed 5 bases and J shed 2 bases, with 13 bases lying between them. CDR3 protein: CAWETGITYNEQFF. The CDR3 nucleotides read TGTGCCTGGGAAACAGGGATCACCTACAATGAGCAGTTCTTC.